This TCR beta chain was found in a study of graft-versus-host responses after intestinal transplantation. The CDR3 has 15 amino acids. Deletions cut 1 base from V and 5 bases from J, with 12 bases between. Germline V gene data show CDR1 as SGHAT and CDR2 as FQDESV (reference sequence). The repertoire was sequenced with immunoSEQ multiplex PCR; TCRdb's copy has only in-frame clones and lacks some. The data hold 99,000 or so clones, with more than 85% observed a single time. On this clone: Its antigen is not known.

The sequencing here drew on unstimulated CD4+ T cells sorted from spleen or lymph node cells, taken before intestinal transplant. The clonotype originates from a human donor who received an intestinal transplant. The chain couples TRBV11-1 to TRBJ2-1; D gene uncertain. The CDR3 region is CASSLVYTPNNEQFF. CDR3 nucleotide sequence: TGTGCCAGCAGCTTAGTCTACACCCCGAACAATGAGCAGTTCTTC. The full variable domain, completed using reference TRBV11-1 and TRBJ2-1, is EAEVAQSPRYKITEKSQAVAFWCDPISGHATLYWYRQILGQGPELLVQFQDESVVDDSQLPKDRFSAERLKGVDSTLKIQPAELGDSAMYLCASSLVYTPNNEQFFGPGTRLTVL.